This paragraph covers one T cell receptor (beta chain) sequence. This entry belongs to a study of blood T cell repertoires in COVID-19. Germline V gene lookup returns CDR1 SEHNR and CDR2 FQNEAQ (reference sequence). Trimming pared 5 bases from V and 7 bases from J, leaving 14 bases between. The CDR3 runs 13 residues. Data came from immunoSEQ multiplex PCR; TCRdb stores just in-frame clones and leaves some out. The sample holds 160,000 or so clones; 78% are singletons and the top ten take roughly 14%. V and J are TRBV7-9 and TRBJ1-2, with D maybe TRBD1 (6 bases). This clonotype originated in a woman aged 80 or older with acute or convalescent COVID-19. Sequenced sample: peripheral blood. The CDR3 loop is CASSPGGGTGYTF. The CDR3 nucleotides read TGTGCCAGCAGCCCGGGGGGGGGCACTGGCTACACCTTC.